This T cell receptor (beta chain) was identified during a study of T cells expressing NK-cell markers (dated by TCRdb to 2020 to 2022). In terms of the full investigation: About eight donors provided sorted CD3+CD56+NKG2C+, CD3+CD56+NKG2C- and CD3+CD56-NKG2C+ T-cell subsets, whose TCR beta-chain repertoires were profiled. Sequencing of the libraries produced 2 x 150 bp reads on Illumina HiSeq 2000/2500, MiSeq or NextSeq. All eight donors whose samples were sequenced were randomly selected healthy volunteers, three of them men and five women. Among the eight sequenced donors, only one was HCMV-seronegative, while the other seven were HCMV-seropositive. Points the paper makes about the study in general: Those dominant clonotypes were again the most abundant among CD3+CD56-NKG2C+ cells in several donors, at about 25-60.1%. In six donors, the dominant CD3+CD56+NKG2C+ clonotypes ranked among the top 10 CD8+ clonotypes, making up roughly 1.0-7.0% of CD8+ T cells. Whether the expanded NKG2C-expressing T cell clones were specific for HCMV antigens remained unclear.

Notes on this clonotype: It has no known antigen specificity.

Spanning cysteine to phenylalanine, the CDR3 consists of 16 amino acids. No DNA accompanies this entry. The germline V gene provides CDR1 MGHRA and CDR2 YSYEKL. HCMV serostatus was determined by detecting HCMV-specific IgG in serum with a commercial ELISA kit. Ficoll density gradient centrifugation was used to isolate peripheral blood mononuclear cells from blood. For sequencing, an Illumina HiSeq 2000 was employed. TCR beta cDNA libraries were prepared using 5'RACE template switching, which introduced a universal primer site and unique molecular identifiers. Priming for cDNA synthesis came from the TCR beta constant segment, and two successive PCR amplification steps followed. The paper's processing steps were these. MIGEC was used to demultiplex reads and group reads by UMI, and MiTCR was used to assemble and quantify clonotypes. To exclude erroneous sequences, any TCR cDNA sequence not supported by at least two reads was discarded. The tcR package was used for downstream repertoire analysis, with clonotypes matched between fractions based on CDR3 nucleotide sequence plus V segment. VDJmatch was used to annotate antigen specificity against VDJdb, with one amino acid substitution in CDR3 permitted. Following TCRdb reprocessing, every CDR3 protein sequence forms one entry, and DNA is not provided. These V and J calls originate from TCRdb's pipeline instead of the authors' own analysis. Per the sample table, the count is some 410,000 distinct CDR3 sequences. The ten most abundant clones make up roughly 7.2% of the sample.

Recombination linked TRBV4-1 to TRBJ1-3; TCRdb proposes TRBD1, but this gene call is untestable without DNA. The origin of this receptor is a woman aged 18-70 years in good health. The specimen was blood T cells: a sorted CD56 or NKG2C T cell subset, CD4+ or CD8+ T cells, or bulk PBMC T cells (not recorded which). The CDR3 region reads CASSSGTGRSGNTIYF.